This T cell receptor (beta chain) was sequenced during a study of identical twins. The length of the CDR3 is 13 residues. Trimming cost V 3 bases and J 4 bases, with 10 bases left between them. CDR1 is SGHRS, CDR2 YFSETQ, per germline. TCRdb passed the 5' RACE reads through MiXCR, listing each CDR3 protein once. Of about 690,000 distinct CDR3 sequences in the sample, 5.5% to 6.5% were seen once. This clonotype turned up a few times. Sequencing used naive T cells sorted from blood. The sequence was collected from a man aged 18-30 years in good health. The chain links TRBV5-1 to TRBJ2-5; maybe TRBD1 (5 bases). The CDR3 sequence: CASSYRQRETQYF. The CDR3 nucleotides are TGCGCCAGCAGCTACCGACAGCGAGAGACCCAGTACTTC.